This T cell receptor (beta chain) originates from a study of molecular identifiers for immune sequencing clone quantification (dated by TCRdb to 2017 to 2018). At the level of the whole study: For a replicate experiment, the RNA from either approximately 20,000 or 100,000 naive CD8 T cells was divided into five aliquots, and four of those aliquots went on to sequencing. CD8 T cells were used in a methods study to benchmark molecular-identifier clustering-based TCR repertoire sequencing (MIDCIRS) and TCR RNA copy counting.

The cysteine opens and the phenylalanine closes a CDR3 of 16 amino acids. Only the CDR3 DNA is retained, 48 bases long and in frame from the first base. The germline V gene encodes CDR1 DFQATT and CDR2 SNEGSKA (reference sequence). After removal of 3 bases from V and 6 bases from J, the junction retains 9 bases not matched to a gene. The paper as a whole reports these results and caveats: Modeling estimated 3 to 3.5 recovered TCR RNA copies per cell, compared with 9.5 to 10 by digital PCR, which implies about 30% capture efficiency. When barcode sub-clustering was omitted, TCR diversity was inflated by chimeric consensus sequences, with chimeras reaching as high as 47%. Highly expanded clone sizes could be underestimated if identical TCR molecules share a barcode. Spiked-in Jurkat TCR RNA equivalent to a single cell was reported to be detectable even among approximately 900,000 naive CD8 T cells. The naive libraries included spiked-in Jurkat TCR RNA (10 copies' worth), and this Jurkat TCR RNA is not part of the donor repertoire. In CMV-specific effector cells, over 98% of molecules were held by clones above 20 RNA copies, whereas under 1% of molecules were held by such clones in naive cells.

Libraries of naive CD8 T cells were generated from about 21,000 to 970,000 sorted cells, with 10%, 30% or 50% of the purified RNA used. Naive CD8 T cells were FACS-sorted as CD8+CD4-CCR7+CD45RA+ on a BD FACSAria II into RLT Plus buffer. To test detection sensitivity, Jurkat RNA equivalent to more than 9 TCR copies was spiked into samples of roughly 18,000-1,100,000 naive CD8 T cells. CD8 T cells were enriched with RosetteSep CD8+ T Cell Enrichment Cocktail and Ficoll-Paque, followed by ACK red cell lysis. This clonotype was seen a handful of times. The antigen it binds to is not known. No base-level quality is on record; no much larger clone is a single base apart. Library generation was performed with PCR. The instrument given in TCRdb is Illumina HiSeq 4000. Preparation of bulk TCR libraries followed a previously described approach, with the TCR primers listed in Table S5. Total RNA was purified with the Qiagen AllPrep DNA/RNA kit. Before any analysis, reads coming from multiple sequencing runs of the same library were combined into one pool. The authors' pipeline ran thus. Only reads with exact TCR constant sequence were kept, trimmed to 150 nt, and grouped by their 12-nt molecular barcodes. Within each barcode group, reads were sub-clustered at a 15% Levenshtein threshold, and quality-weighted consensus sequences were built per RNA molecule. Non-functional sequences were discarded, and so were lower-count sequences lying one edit away from another sequence. On the basis of fitting two negative binomial distributions, barcode sub-clusters with fewer than 20% of the maximum read count were discarded. TCRdb reanalyzed the raw reads on its own, using fastp at Q25 for trimming and MiXCR for clone calling, and kept in-frame beta chains. Identical CDR3 protein sequences are pooled into one entry, listed with their most common genes and DNA. TCRdb's processing, not the authors', yielded these V and J calls. Here the sample has about half a million distinct CDR3 sequences; roughly 23% occur a single time. The biggest ten clones account for around 0.84% of the sample.

The clonotype was recovered from a human donor in good health. Some libraries in this study had Jurkat cell RNA spiked in. The sequenced sample was naive CD8+ T cells from blood, with Jurkat cell RNA spiked in. The meaning of the sample's cell subset or site label: FACS-sorted CD8+CD4-CCR7+CD45RA+ naive T cells. The chain is assembled from TRBV20-1 and TRBJ1-5, and 12 junctional nucleotides match TRBD1. The CDR3 here reads CSARLPGQGAVQPQHF. The nucleotide sequence is given as TGCAGTGCTAGGCTACCGGGACAGGGGGCGGTTCAGCCCCAGCATTTT.